The clone carrying this T cell receptor (beta chain) was seen a few times. Its antigen is unknown. This sample was taken from a study of post-analysis software for immune sequencing data. Unmatched junction bases numbered 11, after V lost 5 bases and J lost 5 bases. Germline V gives CDR1 MNHEY, CDR2 SVGEGT. The CDR3 extends over 16 amino acids. Study observations and caveats: Five TRBV segments occurring more often in patients than controls included TRBV5-6, TRBV5-1 and TRBV20-1. There was significantly lower normalized Chao1 diversity in multiple sclerosis patients than in controls.

Libraries were made from TCR beta cDNA, and they carried unique molecular identifiers. Each CDR3 protein gets one entry after TCRdb re-called the PCR reads with MiXCR. The profile shows 450,000 to 700,000 distinct CDR3 sequences, roughly 46% of them singletons. This sequence joins TRBV6-2 or TRBV6-3 and TRBJ2-5, with 10 bases matching TRBD1. The TCR originated in a girl aged 5-17 years with multiple sclerosis. Sequences were obtained from blood. The CDR3 protein is CASSHRDRGYRETQYF. CDR3 in DNA: TGTGCCAGCAGTCACCGGGACAGGGGATATCGGGAGACCCAGTACTTC.